This T cell receptor (beta chain) was recorded in a study of human T cells and chemical hapten exposure. Regarding the study as a whole: The number of TCRs above 1 in 1000 frequency did not change after DPC sensitization.

The time point is: patch test 1, 2 weeks after DPC sensitization. The sample's treatment: therapeutic diphenylcyclopropenone sensitization with weekly scalp DPC. The sample holds many counts of this clonotype. Its target is unknown. Each CDR3 protein gets one entry after TCRdb re-called the RACE reads with MiXCR. The sample includes approximately 350,000 distinct CDR3 sequences, around 7% of them seen just once. Trimming cost V 2 bases and J 0 bases, with 10 bases left between them. The CDR3 consists of 15 residues. CDR1 and CDR2 (germline): SEHNR, FQNEAQ (reference sequence). The clonotype was recovered from a young woman with alopecia areata. Some clones in this sample may be carry-over from other donors' samples. V usage is TRBV7-9 and J usage is TRBJ2-5; D might be TRBD1 or TRBD2, each matching 5 bases. The specimen comprised whole blood, sampled in connection with sensitization to the hapten diphenylcyclopropenone (DPC). For the CDR3, the DNA is TGTGCCAGCAGCTTAAATGGGGGATACCAAGAGACCCAGTACTTC. Its translation is CASSLNGGYQETQYF. Full variable domain (missing parts from reference TRBV7-9 and TRBJ2-5): DTGVSQNPRHKITKRGQNVTFRCDPISEHNRLYWYRQTLGQGPEFLTYFQNEAQLEKSRLLSDRFSAERPKGSFSTLEIQRTEQGDSAMYLCASSLNGGYQETQYFGPGTRLLVL.